The rows below give T cell receptor beta chains drawn from one sample of a study of regulatory T cells in long-lasting Graves disease. TCRdb redid the calling of the multiplex PCR reads with MiXCR, one entry per CDR3 protein. The table has about 430,000 distinct CDR3 sequences, approximately 22% seen once. The input for sequencing was peripheral blood mononuclear cells (PBMCs), taken when the disease was refractory, from a patient treated with antithyroid drugs. The source is a female donor with Graves disease. CDR3s include the opening cysteine and the closing phenylalanine or tryptophan. The D gene is left open where the match is weak. Size values are once, few and many counts, or a class for expanded clones, and some rows have none.

size,J,D,V,CDR3,DNA
many,TRBJ2-2,.,TRBV27,CASSFSPSGNTGELFF,TGTGCCAGCAGTTTTTCACCCAGCGGGAACACCGGGGAGCTGTTTTTT
many,TRBJ2-2,.,TRBV28,CASSLQLLSGGELFF,TGTGCCAGCAGTCTACAATTACTAAGCGGCGGGGAGCTGTTTTTT
few,TRBJ1-3,.,TRBV6-1,CASSNLRKTGNTIYF,TGTGCCAGCAGTAACCTGAGGAAAACTGGAAACACCATATATTTT
many,TRBJ2-7,.,TRBV28,CASSWDNSYEQYF,TGTGCCAGCAGTTGGGACAACTCCTACGAGCAGTACTTC
few,TRBJ2-5,TRBD1,TRBV3-1,CASSHGTGRETQYF,TGTGCCAGCAGCCACGGGACAGGGAGGGAGACCCAGTACTTC
.,TRBJ2-7,.,TRBV29-1,CSVSQMNYEQYF,TGCAGCGTTTCCCAGATGAACTACGAGCAGTACTTC
few,TRBJ2-2,.,TRBV20-1,CSADPQGSNTGELFF,TGCAGTGCGGATCCTCAGGGATCGAACACCGGGGAGCTGTTTTTT
once,TRBJ2-2,.,TRBV6-2/TRBV6-3,CTSSRVRNTGELFF,TGTACCAGCAGTCGGGTCAGGAACACCGGGGAGCTGTTTTTT
many,TRBJ2-7,TRBD2,TRBV12-3/TRBV12-4,CASSFSLAVTTYEQYF,TGTGCCAGCAGTTTCTCCCTAGCGGTAACCACCTACGAGCAGTACTTC
many,TRBJ2-7,TRBD2,TRBV6-5,CASSYGTSAYEQYF,TGTGCCAGCAGTTACGGGACTAGTGCCTACGAGCAGTACTTC
many,TRBJ2-3,TRBD2,TRBV2,CASLAGGSTDTQYF,TGTGCCAGCTTAGCGGGCGGAAGCACAGATACGCAGTATTTT
few,TRBJ2-7,TRBD1,TRBV19,CASNKGGQGAYEQYF,TGTGCCAGTAATAAAGGAGGACAGGGGGCCTACGAGCAGTACTTC